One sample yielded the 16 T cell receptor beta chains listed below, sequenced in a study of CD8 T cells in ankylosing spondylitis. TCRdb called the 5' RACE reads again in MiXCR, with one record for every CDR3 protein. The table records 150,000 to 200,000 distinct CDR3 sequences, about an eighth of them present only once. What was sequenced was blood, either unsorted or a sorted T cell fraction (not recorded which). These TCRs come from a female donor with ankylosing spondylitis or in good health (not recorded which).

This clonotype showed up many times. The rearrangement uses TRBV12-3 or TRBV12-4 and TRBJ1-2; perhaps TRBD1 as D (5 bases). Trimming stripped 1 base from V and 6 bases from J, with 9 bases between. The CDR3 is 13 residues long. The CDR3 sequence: CASSLGQFDGYTF. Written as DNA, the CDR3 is TGTGCCAGCAGTTTAGGACAGTTCGATGGCTACACCTTC.

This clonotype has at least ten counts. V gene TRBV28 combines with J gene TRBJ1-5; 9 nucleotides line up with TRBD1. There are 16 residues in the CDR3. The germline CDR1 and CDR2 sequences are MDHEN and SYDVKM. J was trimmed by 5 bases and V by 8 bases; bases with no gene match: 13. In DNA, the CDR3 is TGTGCCAGCGATTCTGGGACAGGGATCGTAGATCAGCCCCAGCATTTT. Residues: CASDSGTGIVDQPQHF.

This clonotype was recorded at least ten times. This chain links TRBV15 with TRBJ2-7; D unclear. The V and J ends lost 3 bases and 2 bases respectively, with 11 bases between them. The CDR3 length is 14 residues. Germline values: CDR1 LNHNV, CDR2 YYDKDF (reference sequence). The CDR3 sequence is CATSSGGVPYEQYF. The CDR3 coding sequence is TGTGCCACCAGCAGTGGCGGAGTACCCTACGAGCAGTACTTC.

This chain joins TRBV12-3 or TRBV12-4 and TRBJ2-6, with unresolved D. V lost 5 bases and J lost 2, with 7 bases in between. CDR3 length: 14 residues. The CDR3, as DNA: TGTGCCAGCAGTATGACCCCTGGGGCCAACGTCCTGACTTTC. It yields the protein CASSMTPGANVLTF.

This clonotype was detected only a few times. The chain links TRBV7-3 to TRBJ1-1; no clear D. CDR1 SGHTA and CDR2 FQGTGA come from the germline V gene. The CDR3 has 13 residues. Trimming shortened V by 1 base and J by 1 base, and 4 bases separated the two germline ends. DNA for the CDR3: TGTGCCAGCAGCTTAAACTCGAACACTGAAGCTTTCTTT. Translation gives CASSLNSNTEAFF. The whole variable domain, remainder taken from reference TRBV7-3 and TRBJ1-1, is GAGVSQTPSNKVTEKGKYVELRCDPISGHTALYWYRQSLGQGPEFLIYFQGTGAADDSGLPNDRFFAVRPEGSVSTLKIQRTERGDSAVYLCASSLNSNTEAFFGQGTRLTVV.

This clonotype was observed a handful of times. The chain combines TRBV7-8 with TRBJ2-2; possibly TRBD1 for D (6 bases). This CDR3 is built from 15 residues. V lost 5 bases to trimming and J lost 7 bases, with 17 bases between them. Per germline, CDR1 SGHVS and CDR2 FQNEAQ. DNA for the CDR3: TGTGCCAGCAGCCCCACCCAGGGGAAGAGCGGGGAGCTGTTTTTT. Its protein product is CASSPTQGKSGELFF.

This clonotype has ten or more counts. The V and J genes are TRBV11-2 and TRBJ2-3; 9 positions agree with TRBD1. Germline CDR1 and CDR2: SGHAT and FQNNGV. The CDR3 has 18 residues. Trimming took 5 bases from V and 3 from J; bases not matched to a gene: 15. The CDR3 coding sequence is TGTGCCAGCAGCCCAAGGGTGACAGGGGGGCGCCTTACAGATACGCAGTATTTT. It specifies CASSPRVTGGRLTDTQYF.

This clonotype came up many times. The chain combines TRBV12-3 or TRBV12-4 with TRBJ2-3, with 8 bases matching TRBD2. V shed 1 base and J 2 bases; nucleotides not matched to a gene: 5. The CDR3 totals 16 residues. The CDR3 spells CASSLESGSSTDTQYF. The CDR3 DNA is TGTGCCAGCAGTTTAGAGAGCGGGAGCTCCACAGATACGCAGTATTTT.

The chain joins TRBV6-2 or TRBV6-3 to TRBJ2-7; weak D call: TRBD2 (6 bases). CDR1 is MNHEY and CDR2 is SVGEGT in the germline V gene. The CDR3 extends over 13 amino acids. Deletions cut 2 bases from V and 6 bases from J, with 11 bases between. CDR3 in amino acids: CASSYAGLGEQYF. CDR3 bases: TGTGCCAGCAGTTACGCGGGACTCGGCGAGCAGTACTTC.

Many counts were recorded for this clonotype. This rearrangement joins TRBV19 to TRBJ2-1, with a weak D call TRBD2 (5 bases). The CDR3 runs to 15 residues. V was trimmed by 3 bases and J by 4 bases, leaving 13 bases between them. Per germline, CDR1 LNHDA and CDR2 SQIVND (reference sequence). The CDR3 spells CASSIPGRGYNEQFF. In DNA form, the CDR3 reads TGTGCCAGTAGTATTCCAGGTAGAGGGTACAATGAGCAGTTCTTC.

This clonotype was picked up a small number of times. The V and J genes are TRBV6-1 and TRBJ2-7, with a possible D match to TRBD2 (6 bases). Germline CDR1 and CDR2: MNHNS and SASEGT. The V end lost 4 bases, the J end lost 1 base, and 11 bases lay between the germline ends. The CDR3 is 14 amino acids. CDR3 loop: CASSGRDFSYEQYF. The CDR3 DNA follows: TGTGCCAGCAGTGGACGGGACTTTTCCTACGAGCAGTACTTC.

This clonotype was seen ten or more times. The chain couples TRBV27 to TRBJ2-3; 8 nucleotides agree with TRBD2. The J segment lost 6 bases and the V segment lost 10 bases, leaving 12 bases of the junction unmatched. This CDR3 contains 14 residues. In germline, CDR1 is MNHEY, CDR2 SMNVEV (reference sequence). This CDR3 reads CATGRAGVGDTQYF. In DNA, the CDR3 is TGTGCCACCGGTAGAGCGGGAGTTGGGGATACGCAGTATTTT.

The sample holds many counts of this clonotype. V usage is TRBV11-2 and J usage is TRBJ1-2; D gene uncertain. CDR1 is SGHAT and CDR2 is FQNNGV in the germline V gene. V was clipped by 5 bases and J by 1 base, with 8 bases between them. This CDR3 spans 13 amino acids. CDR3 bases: TGTGCCAGCAGCCACACGGATAACTATGGCTACACCTTC. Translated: CASSHTDNYGYTF.

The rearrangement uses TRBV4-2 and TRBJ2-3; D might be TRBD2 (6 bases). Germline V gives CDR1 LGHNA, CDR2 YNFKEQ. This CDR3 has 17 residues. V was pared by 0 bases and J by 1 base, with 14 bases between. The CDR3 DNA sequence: TGTGCCAGCAGCCAAGATTTGAATAGCGGCCGCACAGATACGCAGTATTTT. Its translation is CASSQDLNSGRTDTQYF.

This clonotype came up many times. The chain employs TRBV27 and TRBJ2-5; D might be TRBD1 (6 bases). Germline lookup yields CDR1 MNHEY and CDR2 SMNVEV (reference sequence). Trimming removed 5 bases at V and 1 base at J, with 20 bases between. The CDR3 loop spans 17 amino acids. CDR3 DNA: TGTGCCAGCAGTCCTATGTTAGGGGGAGCGTTCCAAGAGACCCAGTACTTC. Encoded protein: CASSPMLGGAFQETQYF.

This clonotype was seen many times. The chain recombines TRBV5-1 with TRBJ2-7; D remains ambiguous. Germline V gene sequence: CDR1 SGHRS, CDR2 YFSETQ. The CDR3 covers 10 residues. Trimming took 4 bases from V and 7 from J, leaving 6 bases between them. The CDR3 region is CASSPREQYF. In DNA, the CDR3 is TGCGCCAGCAGCCCGAGGGAGCAGTACTTC.